Following are 32 T cell receptor beta chains from one sample sequenced in a study of blood T cell repertoires in COVID-19. Some clones are missing from TCRdb's copy, which holds only in-frame ones; the method was immunoSEQ multiplex PCR. The sample yields 250,000 to 300,000 clones, 86% seen once. Sequenced sample: peripheral blood. The receptors come from a man younger than 35 with active or convalescent COVID-19.

The gene calls are TRBV2 and TRBJ2-4; 9 nucleotides line up with TRBD2. V lost 6 bases, J lost 7 bases, and 19 bases stayed unmatched. CDR3 length: 18 residues. Germline CDR1 SNHLY, CDR2 FYNNEI. The CDR3 here is CASRASGTTLGRGNIQYF. In DNA, the CDR3 is TGTGCCAGCAGAGCTAGCGGGACCACCCTTGGGAGGGGGAACATTCAGTACTTC.

This clone was found a few times. This chain links TRBV7-2 with TRBJ2-1; D uncertain. Germline loops: CDR1 SGHTA, CDR2 FQGNSA. The ends were cut back, 3 bases at V and 8 bases at J, with 14 bases in the middle. CDR3 length: 14 amino acids. As DNA, the CDR3 is TGTGCCAGCAGCTTCGGTCTAGTCAGCGATGAGCAGTTCTTC. As protein: CASSFGLVSDEQFF. Combining the CDR3 with reference TRBV7-2 and TRBJ2-1 gives the whole variable domain GAGVSQSPSNKVTEKGKDVELRCDPISGHTALYWYRQSLGQGLEFLIYFQGNSAPDKSGLPSDRFSAERTGGSVSTLTIQRTQQEDSAVYLCASSFGLVSDEQFFGPGTRLTVL.

The V and J genes are TRBV5-1 and TRBJ1-1; 9 bases align to TRBD1. The CDR3 sequence is 12 residues long. Looked up from germline, CDR1 is SGHRS and CDR2 is YFSETQ. V lost 7 bases and J lost 6; bases outside the gene matches: 4. The CDR3 protein is CASRQGDSEAFF. For the CDR3, the DNA is TGCGCCAGCCGACAGGGGGACTCTGAAGCTTTCTTT.

This clone has more than one count but fewer than ten. The CDR3 here is CASSYGAEHYEQYF. DNA of the CDR3: TGTGCCAGCAGTTACGGGGCGGAACACTACGAGCAGTACTTC. The chain is built from TRBV6-2 or TRBV6-3 and TRBJ2-7, with D maybe TRBD1 (5 bases). Germline V lookup: CDR1 MNHEY, CDR2 SVGEGT. V was clipped by 2 bases and J by 3 bases, with 11 bases between them. This CDR3 has 14 amino acids.

This clone was counted only a few times. The V and J genes are TRBV19 and TRBJ2-1; a weak D match, TRBD2 (6 bases). Germline loops: CDR1 LNHDA, CDR2 SQIVND (reference sequence). This CDR3 is 17 amino acids long. V lost 0 bases to trimming and J lost 1 base, with 13 bases between them. This CDR3 is CASSIDHAGTSYNEQFF. For the CDR3, the DNA is TGTGCCAGTAGTATAGATCACGCGGGGACGTCCTACAATGAGCAGTTCTTC.

V is TRBV6-2 or TRBV6-3 and J is TRBJ1-2; D ambiguous. The V gene lost 2 bases and the J gene lost 4 bases, with 5 bases spanning the gap. Germline-derived CDR1 and CDR2 are MNHEY and SVGEGT. This CDR3 has 12 residues. The CDR3 is CASSYTSYGYTF. CDR3 in DNA: TGTGCCAGCAGTTACACATCCTATGGCTACACCTTC.

The rearrangement links TRBV12-5 to TRBJ1-2; possible D gene TRBD1, 5 bases. Germline V lookup: CDR1 LGHNT, CDR2 FRNRAP. V gave up 0 bases and J gave up 8 bases, with 31 bases separating them. The CDR3 runs to 20 residues. CDR3 nucleotides: TGTGCTAGTGGTTTGGTACCCGTTGACAGAATGACGCACAATTCAGGGGGCTACACCTTC. This codes for CASGLVPVDRMTHNSGGYTF.

The CDR3 sequence is CASSLNWAGTEAFF. In nucleotides, the CDR3 is TGTGCCAGCAGCTTAAACTGGGCAGGGACTGAAGCTTTCTTT. V and J are TRBV7-2 and TRBJ1-1; possibly TRBD1 for D (5 bases). The germline V and J ends were trimmed by 2 bases and 5 bases, with 12 bases remaining between them. The CDR3 totals 14 residues. Germline assignment: CDR1 SGHTA and CDR2 FQGNSA.

This clone was counted a single time. The chain employs TRBV28 and TRBJ2-7; D is uncertain. Germline lookup yields CDR1 MDHEN and CDR2 SYDVKM. V lost 7 bases and J 7 bases, leaving 23 bases between the germline ends. The CDR3 is made up of 15 amino acids. CDR3 nucleotide sequence: TGTGCCAGCACCCTCCCCGGCCGGAGTTCTGGAGAGCAGTACTTC. Translation: CASTLPGRSSGEQYF.

This clone has more than one count but fewer than ten. The V gene is TRBV4-2, the J gene TRBJ2-1, with TRBD2 matching over 11 bases. The CDR3 runs 18 residues. The trim removed 1 base at V and 5 bases at J, leaving 10 bases unmatched. CDR1 is LGHNA, CDR2 YNFKEQ, per germline. CDR3 DNA: TGTGCCAGCAGCCAAGGTAGCGGGGGGGCCTCTAGCCACAATGAGCAGTTCTTC. This codes for CASSQGSGGASSHNEQFF.

In its sample, this clone was seen many times. The chain uses TRBV10-1 and TRBJ2-5; D is perhaps TRBD1 (6 bases). V gave up 9 bases and J gave up 4 bases, with 15 bases separating them. The germline V gene encodes CDR1 WNHNN and CDR2 SYGVQD (reference sequence). CDR3 length: 13 residues. CDR3 sequence: CASSPGVGETQYF. CDR3 bases: TGCGCCAGTTCCCCAGGGGTAGGAGAGACCCAGTACTTC.

This chain uses TRBV30 with TRBJ2-5; 12 bases agree with TRBD2. There are 14 residues in the CDR3. The germline V gene has CDR1 GTSNPN and CDR2 SVGIG (reference sequence). The DNA of the CDR3 is TGTGCTCTAGCGGGAGGGCCGAGGTGGGAGACCCAGTACTTC. It codes for CALAGGPRWETQYF.

The chain is built from TRBV18 and TRBJ1-1, with 7 nucleotides matching TRBD1. The CDR3 runs 15 residues. V shed 5 bases and J 2 bases; nucleotides not matched to a gene: 8. The germline gives CDR1 KGHSH, CDR2 LQKENI. In DNA, the CDR3 is TGTGCCAGCTCAACCGGAACAGGGGCTAACACTGAAGCTTTCTTT. It specifies CASSTGTGANTEAFF.

The rearrangement uses TRBV30 and TRBJ1-2; maybe TRBD1 (5 bases). V lost 2 bases and J lost 4, with 17 bases in between. Germline V gives CDR1 GTSNPN, CDR2 SVGIG (reference sequence). The length of the CDR3 is 15 residues. The CDR3 DNA sequence: TGTGCCTGGAGTATAGGGGTTGGGGAAGCCTATGGCTACACCTTC. This gives the protein CAWSIGVGEAYGYTF.

This chain connects TRBV3-1 (or the pseudogene TRBV3-2) to TRBJ1-2; TRBD1 aligns across 7 bases. Germline V gene sequence: CDR1 LGHDT, CDR2 YNNKEL (reference sequence). J was trimmed by 4 bases and V by 5 bases; bases with no gene match: 10. This CDR3 has 15 residues. The CDR3 sequence: CASSLGTESLYGYTF. The CDR3 DNA reads as TGTGCCAGCAGCTTAGGGACAGAGTCGCTCTATGGCTACACCTTC.

This rearrangement joins TRBV15 to TRBJ1-3; tentatively, D is TRBD1 (5 bases). The germline V and J ends were trimmed by 0 bases and 0 bases, with 12 bases remaining between them. Germline V gene data show CDR1 as LNHNV and CDR2 as YYDKDF (reference sequence). There are 17 residues in the CDR3. The CDR3 loop reads CATSRDPSTASGNTIYF. CDR3 nucleotide sequence: TGTGCCACCAGCAGAGATCCCTCGACAGCCTCTGGAAACACCATATATTTT.

The rearrangement links TRBV6-6 to TRBJ2-5; TRBD2 aligns across 7 bases. The V and J ends lost 5 bases and 4 bases, in that order; junction bases with no gene match: 22. The germline gives CDR1 MNHNY, CDR2 SVGAGI (reference sequence). This CDR3 spans 19 amino acids. As DNA, the CDR3 is TGTGCCAGCAGTCGTCCTGGAGGGTTCGAAAGTGGGAGGGCAGAGACCCAGTACTTC. Residues: CASSRPGGFESGRAETQYF.

The genes are TRBV4-1 and TRBJ1-3, with 9 bases identical to TRBD1. The CDR3 loop spans 16 amino acids. Losses at the gene ends were 4 bases for V and 3 bases for J; bases not matched to a gene: 7. Germline assignment: CDR1 MGHRA and CDR2 YSYEKL. CDR3 region: CASSRFGQGFGNTIYF. Written as DNA, the CDR3 is TGCGCCAGCAGCCGTTTCGGACAGGGGTTTGGAAACACCATATATTTT.

The V and J genes are TRBV7-2 and TRBJ2-5, with D possibly matching TRBD2 (6 bases). The germline V gene encodes CDR1 SGHTA and CDR2 FQGNSA. With 8 bases removed from V and 3 bases from J, the gap between germline ends came to 22 bases. This CDR3 spans 16 amino acids. The CDR3 bases are TGTGCCAGCTCTCCCACCCTGGGACTCCCAGAAGAGACCCAGTACTTC. The encoded protein is CASSPTLGLPEETQYF.

The V and J genes are TRBV7-9 and TRBJ1-4, with no clear D. Trimming pared 3 bases from V and 4 bases from J, leaving 6 bases between. CDR3 length: 13 residues. Germline-derived CDR1 and CDR2 are SEHNR and FQNEAQ (reference sequence). CDR3 in amino acids: CASSLVSNEKLFF. CDR3 coding DNA: TGTGCCAGCAGCTTGGTTAGTAATGAAAAACTGTTTTTT.

The chain has TRBV28 and TRBJ1-2, with a tentative D call TRBD1 (5 bases). CDR1 is MDHEN, CDR2 SYDVKM, per germline. Trimming cost V 6 bases and J 3 bases, with 11 bases left between them. The CDR3 consists of 13 residues. CDR3 residues: CASSPRVHYGYTF. In DNA form, the CDR3 reads TGTGCCAGCAGCCCCAGGGTCCACTATGGCTACACCTTC.

V is TRBV6-5 and J is TRBJ2-3, with a tentative D call TRBD1 (6 bases). The length of the CDR3 is 16 residues. Deletions cut 0 bases from V and 1 base from J, with 11 bases between. Germline CDR1 reads MNHEY; CDR2 reads SVGAGI. Written as DNA, the CDR3 is TGTGCCAGCAGTTACTCTGGGGGCCCCGGCACAGATACGCAGTATTTT. Amino acids: CASSYSGGPGTDTQYF.

The chain links TRBV4-3 to TRBJ2-3; TRBD1 matches 8 bases. CDR1 and CDR2 (germline): LGHNA, YSLEER. The V and J ends lost 4 bases and 2 bases, in that order; junction bases with no gene match: 8. The CDR3 spans 16 residues. CDR3 amino acids: CASSLGTGENTDTQYF. In nucleotides, the CDR3 is TGCGCCAGCAGCCTCGGGACAGGTGAAAACACAGATACGCAGTATTTT.

The chain couples TRBV4-3 to TRBJ2-7; D ambiguous. V lost 0 bases to trimming and J lost 3 bases, with 9 bases between them. Germline lookup yields CDR1 LGHNA and CDR2 YSLEER. The CDR3 runs to 14 residues. The CDR3 protein is CASSQDTPGYEQYF. DNA of the CDR3: TGCGCCAGCAGCCAAGATACCCCAGGCTACGAGCAGTACTTC.

This clone was recorded a few times. The chain uses TRBV5-1 and TRBJ1-1, with 7 bases identical to TRBD1. The J segment lost 1 base and the V segment lost 3 bases, leaving 6 bases of the junction unmatched. Germline-derived CDR1 and CDR2 are SGHRS and YFSETQ. CDR3 length: 15 amino acids. CDR3 nucleotide sequence: TGCGCCAGCAGCTCCCACAGGGGATGGAACACTGAAGCTTTCTTT. Its protein product is CASSSHRGWNTEAFF. The entire variable domain, with the rest obtained from reference TRBV5-1 and TRBJ1-1, is as follows: KAGVTQTPRYLIKTRGQQVTLSCSPISGHRSVSWYQQTPGQGLQFLFEYFSETQRNKGNFPGRFSGRQFSNSRSEMNVSTLELGDSALYLCASSSHRGWNTEAFFGQGTRLTVV.

The rearrangement joins TRBV15 to TRBJ2-1, with 11 bases that match TRBD1. The CDR3 is 12 amino acids. After removal of 3 bases from V and 13 bases from J, the junction contained 2 bases not matched to a gene. Per the germline V gene, CDR1 is LNHNV and CDR2 is YYDKDF (reference sequence). The CDR3 loop is CATSRDRGLQFF. In DNA form, the CDR3 reads TGTGCCACCAGCAGGGACAGGGGGCTTCAGTTCTTC.

CDR3 bases: TGTGCCAGCAGCCGGGGGGCCCTGGTGGGGGAAACCCAGTACTTC. Translated, it gives CASSRGALVGETQYF. The chain links TRBV6-5 to TRBJ2-5; D possibly corresponds to TRBD2 (7 bases). V was pared by 6 bases and J by 8 bases, with 22 bases between. CDR3 length equals 15 residues. The germline CDR1 and CDR2 sequences are MNHEY and SVGAGI.

The chain combines TRBV29-1 with TRBJ2-7; 11 bases are shared with TRBD1. Germline CDR1 and CDR2: SQVTM and ANQGSEA. The CDR3 contains 14 residues. V dropped 4 bases and J dropped 0; count of bases not matched to a gene: 2. The CDR3 DNA sequence: TGCAGCGTTGCCGGGACAGGGGGCTCCTACGAGCAGTACTTC. Its translation: CSVAGTGGSYEQYF.

This chain uses TRBV9 with TRBJ2-7; 11 bases line up with TRBD2. This CDR3 has 14 residues. J lost 5 bases, V lost 7 bases, and 8 bases had no gene match. Germline V CDR1 and CDR2: SGDLS, YYNGEE. In nucleotides, the CDR3 is TGTGCCAGCGCTCGATTGACTAGCGGGGACGAGCAGTACTTC. Amino acid sequence: CASARLTSGDEQYF.

CDR3 residues: CASSLVGGTETQYF. DNA for the CDR3: TGCGCCAGCAGCTTGGTTGGGGGGACAGAGACCCAGTACTTC. The chain uses TRBV5-1 and TRBJ2-5, with a possible D match to TRBD2 (6 bases). Germline CDR1 SGHRS, CDR2 YFSETQ. The V end was cut by 0 bases, the J end by 4 bases, with 10 bases between. The CDR3 totals 14 residues. Looking up the rest from reference TRBV5-1 and TRBJ2-5 gives the full variable domain: KAGVTQTPRYLIKTRGQQVTLSCSPISGHRSVSWYQQTPGQGLQFLFEYFSETQRNKGNFPGRFSGRQFSNSRSEMNVSTLELGDSALYLCASSLVGGTETQYFGPGTRLLVL.

The chain recombines TRBV6-5 with TRBJ2-7, with 12 bases fitting TRBD2. CDR1 and CDR2 from the germline V gene are MNHEY and SVGAGI. CDR3 size: 15 residues. With V trimmed by 4 bases and J by 7 bases, 8 bases remained unmatched. Here the CDR3 DNA reads TGTGCCAGCAGTTCCCGACTAGCGGGAGCGGAAGAGCAGTACTTC. Protein: CASSSRLAGAEEQYF.

The chain has TRBV7-9 and TRBJ2-5; D possibly corresponds to TRBD2 (7 bases). The CDR3 sequence is 15 residues long. With 0 bases removed from V and 4 bases from J, the gap between germline ends came to 12 bases. Germline CDR1 and CDR2: SEHNR and FQNEAQ (reference sequence). CDR3 coding DNA: TGTGCCAGCAGCTTAGCGCTTGGGGGGGCAGAGACCCAGTACTTC. Protein product: CASSLALGGAETQYF.